Here is one TCR beta chain with its context. This entry belongs to a study of blood T cell repertoires in COVID-19. Study-level information: The analysed material was cDNA or gDNA that came from T cells, B-cell-depleted T cells, or PBMCs.

The CDR3 totals 12 residues. J gave up 5 bases and V 6 bases, and 2 bases lay outside the gene matches. Germline V CDR1 and CDR2: MNHEY, SMNVEV (reference sequence). Sequenced by immunoSEQ multiplex PCR; TCRdb stores in-frame clones only, minus some. The profile shows 210,000 or so clones, 85% to 90% of them singletons. Sequencing was done on a sample of peripheral blood. The chain joins TRBV27 to TRBJ1-1; 8 bases agree with TRBD1. The TCR originated in a man between 45 and 60 years old with acute or convalescent COVID-19. The CDR3 sequence is CASRRQGTEAFF. The CDR3 coding sequence is TGTGCCAGCAGGAGACAGGGGACTGAAGCTTTCTTT.